Described below is a single T cell receptor beta chain sequence and its context. The source of the sample is a study of control samples from healthy donors and cancer patients. Here immunoSEQ multiplex PCR was the method, and the copy in TCRdb shows in-frame clones only, minus some. Here the sample spans fewer than 200,000 clones, 90% being singletons. The receptor was isolated from a woman in her fifties or sixties in good health. Specimen: blood.

Here the CDR3 reads CASTIDLTSSSYEQYF. The CDR3 region has the DNA TGTGCCAGCACCATCGATCTGACCTCGAGCTCCTACGAGCAGTACTTC. The gene calls are TRBV7-9 and TRBJ2-7; D unresolved. The CDR3 is 16 amino acids. V lost 7 bases to trimming and J lost 0 bases, with 19 bases between them. In germline, CDR1 is SEHNR, CDR2 FQNEAQ (reference sequence).